The clone carrying this TCR beta chain was seen only a few times. The CDR3 has 15 amino acids. Trimming shortened V by 8 bases and J by 6 bases, and 20 bases separated the two germline ends. These data come from a study of T-cell memory formation after mild COVID-19. TCRdb reprocessed the 5' RACE reads via MiXCR and lists one record per CDR3 protein. This table has roughly 310,000 distinct CDR3 sequences, roughly 15% appearing once. The chain is built from TRBV23-1 and TRBJ2-1; D might be TRBD1 (5 bases). TRBV23-1 belongs to the ORF category, with a function that is uncertain. The TCR was taken from a man aged 18 to 29 who had mild COVID-19 (a few samples of this study predate the infection). Cell type and time point are not known. Sequenced input: PBMCs or a T cell subset sorted from them (not recorded which). The CDR3 spells CASRQTFVHINEQFF. The CDR3 DNA follows: TGCGCCAGCCGACAGACATTCGTACATATCAATGAGCAGTTCTTC.